These 10 T cell receptor beta chains were sequenced from one sample in a study of T cells after somatic rescue of genetic block (dated by TCRdb to the early 2020s). Library preparation employed the immunoSEQ multiplex PCR assay. In its TCRdb copy, this immuneACCESS table keeps in-frame sequences only and misses some clones. Where compared with another copy, unresolved V genes explain less than half of these, and the others have no known cause. For this sample there are roughly 120,000 clones; just over 90% appear just once. The ten most abundant clones make up approximately 1.3% of the sample. Sequenced material: peripheral blood mononuclear cells (PBMCs). These receptors originate from a woman aged 18-30 years.

The chain couples TRBV30 to TRBJ1-1, with a possible D match to TRBD1 (5 bases). The CDR3 sequence is 13 residues long. CDR1 is GTSNPN, CDR2 SVGIG, per germline (reference sequence). Trimming left V 7 bases short and J 6 bases short, with 18 bases between. As DNA, the CDR3 is TGTGCCTTCCAAACCCCGGGGGTGGCTGAAGCTTTCTTT. It codes for CAFQTPGVAEAFF.

This chain links TRBV27 with TRBJ2-2, with TRBD2 as a possible D gene (6 bases). The CDR3 spans 14 residues. The V gene lost 7 bases and the J gene lost 2 bases, with 11 bases spanning the gap. Germline V lookup: CDR1 MNHEY, CDR2 SMNVEV (reference sequence). This CDR3 is CASTRAGNTGELFF. The CDR3 bases are TGTGCCAGCACCCGGGCGGGAAACACCGGGGAGCTGTTTTTT.

The chain has TRBV5-4 and TRBJ1-3; TRBD1 matches 8 bases. This CDR3 has 14 residues. Germline lookup yields CDR1 SGHNT and CDR2 YYREEE (reference sequence). V dropped 4 bases and J dropped 4; count of bases not matched to a gene: 4. The CDR3 sequence is CASSGTGWGNTIYF. The CDR3 nucleotides read TGTGCCAGCAGCGGGACAGGCTGGGGAAACACCATATATTTT.

V and J are TRBV5-8 and TRBJ2-1, with unresolved D. Germline CDR1 reads SGHTS; CDR2 reads YDEGEE. Between the trimmed V and J ends, which lost 3 bases and 7 bases, there was a span of 14 bases. The CDR3 consists of 14 residues. CDR3 amino acids: CASSSRPSRNEQFF. The CDR3 DNA reads as TGTGCCAGCAGCTCTCGACCCTCCCGGAATGAGCAGTTCTTC.

The chain recombines TRBV4-2 with TRBJ1-2, with a tentative D call TRBD1 (5 bases). Germline V CDR1 and CDR2: LGHNA, YNFKEQ. V lost 0 bases and J 8 bases, leaving 16 bases between the germline ends. The CDR3 loop spans 15 amino acids. CDR3: CASSQDIGRANGYTF. The CDR3 coding sequence is TGTGCCAGCAGCCAAGATATTGGCAGGGCAAACGGCTACACCTTC.

This clone has just one count. This chain connects TRBV30 to TRBJ2-5, with D tentatively TRBD1 (6 bases). Germline V lookup: CDR1 GTSNPN, CDR2 SVGIG (reference sequence). This CDR3 is 13 amino acids long. Trimming stripped 2 bases from V and 5 bases from J, with 12 bases between. For the CDR3, the DNA is TGTGCCTGGAGTAATGATCAGGGGGAGACCCAGTACTTC. It specifies CAWSNDQGETQYF. The whole variable domain, filled in from reference TRBV30 and TRBJ2-5, reads SQTIHQWPATLVQPVGSPLSLECTVEGTSNPNLYWYRQAAGRGLQLLFYSVGIGQISSEVPQNLSASRPQDRQFILSSKKLLLSDSGFYLCAWSNDQGETQYFGPGTRLLVL.

The chain combines TRBV4-1 with TRBJ2-2; no reliable D call. The CDR3 loop spans 12 amino acids. Germline V gene data show CDR1 as MGHRA and CDR2 as YSYEKL. The V and J ends lost 8 bases and 5 bases respectively, with 9 bases between them. The CDR3 region is CASRRVTGELFF. CDR3 DNA sequence: TGCGCCAGCCGACGGGTAACCGGGGAGCTGTTTTTT.

The genes are TRBV15 and TRBJ1-6, with D maybe TRBD1 (5 bases). In germline, CDR1 is LNHNV, CDR2 YYDKDF (reference sequence). The CDR3 totals 13 residues. The V and J ends lost 5 bases and 9 bases respectively, with 11 bases between them. The CDR3 nucleotides read TGTGCCACCAGCGGTGGTGGGGGTTCACCCCTCCACTTT. It codes for CATSGGGGSPLHF.

This clone was seen once. V is TRBV7-2 and J is TRBJ2-3; D unclear. The V gene lost 1 base and the J gene lost 2 bases, with 10 bases spanning the gap. CDR1 SGHTA and CDR2 FQGNSA come from the germline V gene. CDR3 length equals 15 residues. The chain's CDR3 is CASSLEGGNTDTQYF. The CDR3 DNA reads TGTGCCAGCAGCTTAGAGGGTGGGAACACAGATACGCAGTATTTT.

This chain uses TRBV7-2 with TRBJ1-5; 7 bases fit TRBD1. The CDR3 has 15 residues. The germline CDR1 and CDR2 sequences are SGHTA and FQGNSA. The junction had 6 bases not matched to a gene; V was cut back by 2 bases and J by 5 bases. The CDR3 nucleotides read TGTGCCAGCAGCTTATGGACAGGTTCGGATCAGCCCCAGCATTTT. Its protein is CASSLWTGSDQPQHF. Together with reference TRBV7-2 and TRBJ1-5, the CDR3 gives the full variable domain: GAGVSQSPSNKVTEKGKDVELRCDPISGHTALYWYRQSLGQGLEFLIYFQGNSAPDKSGLPSDRFSAERTGGSVSTLTIQRTQQEDSAVYLCASSLWTGSDQPQHFGDGTRLSIL.